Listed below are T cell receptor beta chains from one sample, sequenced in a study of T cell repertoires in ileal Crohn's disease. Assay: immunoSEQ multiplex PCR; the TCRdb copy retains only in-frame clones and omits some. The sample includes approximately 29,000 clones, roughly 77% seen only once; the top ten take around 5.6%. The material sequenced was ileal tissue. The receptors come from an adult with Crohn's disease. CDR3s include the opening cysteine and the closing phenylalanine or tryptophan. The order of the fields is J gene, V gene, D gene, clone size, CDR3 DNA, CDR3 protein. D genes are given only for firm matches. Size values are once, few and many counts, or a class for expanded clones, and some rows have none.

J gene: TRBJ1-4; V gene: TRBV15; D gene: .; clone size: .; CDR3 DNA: TGTGCCACCAGCAGTATTTTCGGGGGTCTAGCGGATGAAAAACTGTTTTTT; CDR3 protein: CATSSIFGGLADEKLFF
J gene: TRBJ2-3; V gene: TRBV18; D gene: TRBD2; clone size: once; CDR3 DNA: TGTGCCAGCTCACCATTTGGCGGGGGATTCACAGATACGCAGTATTTT; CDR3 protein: CASSPFGGGFTDTQYF
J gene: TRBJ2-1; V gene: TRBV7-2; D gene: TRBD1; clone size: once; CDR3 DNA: TGTGCCAGCAGCGTCAACAGGGGCGAGCAGTTCTTC; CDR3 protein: CASSVNRGEQFF
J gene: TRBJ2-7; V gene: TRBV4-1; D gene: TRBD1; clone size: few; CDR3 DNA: TGCGCCAGCAGCCAAGACGGGACAGGGCCCAACGAGCAGTACTTC; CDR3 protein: CASSQDGTGPNEQYF
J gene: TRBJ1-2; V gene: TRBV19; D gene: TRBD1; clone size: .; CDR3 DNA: TGTGCCAGTAGTCCAGGACAGGATGCCTATGGCTACACCTTC; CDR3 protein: CASSPGQDAYGYTF
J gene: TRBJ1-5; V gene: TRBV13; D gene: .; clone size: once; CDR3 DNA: TGTGCCAGCAGCTTAGGGGAGAGCAATCAGCCCCAGCATTTT; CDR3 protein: CASSLGESNQPQHF
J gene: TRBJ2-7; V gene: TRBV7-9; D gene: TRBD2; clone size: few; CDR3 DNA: TGTGCCAGCAGCTCGAGCGGGGGCTACGAGCAGTACTTC; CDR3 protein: CASSSSGGYEQYF
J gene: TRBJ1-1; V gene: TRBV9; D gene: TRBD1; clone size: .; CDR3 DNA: TGTGCCAGCAGCGTCGGACAGGGGGCTTTGAACACTGAAGCTTTCTTT; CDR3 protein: CASSVGQGALNTEAFF
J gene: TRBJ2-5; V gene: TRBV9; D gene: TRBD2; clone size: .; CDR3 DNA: TGTGCCAGCAGCGTAGGGACTAGCCCATCCCAAGAGACCCAGTACTTC; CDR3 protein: CASSVGTSPSQETQYF
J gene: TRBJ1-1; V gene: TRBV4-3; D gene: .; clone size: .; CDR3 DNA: TGCGCCAGCAGCCAAGAGAGGCGGAGCACTGAAGCTTTCTTT; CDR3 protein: CASSQERRSTEAFF
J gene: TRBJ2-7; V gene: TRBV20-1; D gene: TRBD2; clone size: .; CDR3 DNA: TGCAGTGCTACGAGGGAGGGCGAGCAGTACTTC; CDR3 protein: CSATREGEQYF
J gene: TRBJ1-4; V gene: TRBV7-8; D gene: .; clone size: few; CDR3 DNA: TGTGCCAGCAGCTTAGGGCGGGCGTCAACTAATGAAAAACTGTTTTTT; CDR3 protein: CASSLGRASTNEKLFF
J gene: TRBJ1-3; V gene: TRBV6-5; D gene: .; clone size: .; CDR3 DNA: TGTGCCAGCAGTTACGGGGCCGGCTCTGGAAACACCATATATTTT; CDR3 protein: CASSYGAGSGNTIYF
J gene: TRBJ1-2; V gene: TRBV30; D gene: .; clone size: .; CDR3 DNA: TGTGCCTGGGTTAGGGACCAGGGGGGCTACACCTTC; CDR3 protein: CAWVRDQGGYTF
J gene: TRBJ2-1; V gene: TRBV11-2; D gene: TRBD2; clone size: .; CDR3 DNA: TGTGCCAGCAGCCGCTATGCGGGGGGGGTTGGGGGTTTGGATGAGCAGTTCTTC; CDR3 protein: CASSRYAGGVGGLDEQFF
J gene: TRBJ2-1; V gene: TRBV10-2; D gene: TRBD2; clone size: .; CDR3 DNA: TGCGCCAGCAGTGAGAGACTAGCGGGGGGCAGCTCCTACAATGAGCAGTTCTTC; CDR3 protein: CASSERLAGGSSYNEQFF
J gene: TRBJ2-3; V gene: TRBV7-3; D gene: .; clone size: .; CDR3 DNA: TGTGCCAGCACCTTAGGTTCGCAGGGTACGCAGTATTTT; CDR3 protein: CASTLGSQGTQYF
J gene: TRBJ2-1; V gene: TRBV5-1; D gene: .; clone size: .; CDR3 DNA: TGCGCCAGCAGCCCGGAGGCGGCTTTTTCCTACAATGAGCAGTTCTTC; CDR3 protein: CASSPEAAFSYNEQFF
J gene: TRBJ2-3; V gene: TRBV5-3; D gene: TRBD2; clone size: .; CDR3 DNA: TGTGCCAGGGCGGGGGGGCAGGGTACGCAGTATTTT; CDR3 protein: CARAGGQGTQYF
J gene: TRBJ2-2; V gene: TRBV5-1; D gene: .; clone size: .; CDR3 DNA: TGCGCCAGCAGCTTGAGGTCAGGGGCTTCGAACACCGGGGAGCTGTTTTTT; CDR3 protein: CASSLRSGASNTGELFF
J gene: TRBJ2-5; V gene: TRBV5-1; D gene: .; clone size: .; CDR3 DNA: TGCGCCAGCAGCTTGGGGGCGGGACAGAACCAAGAGACCCAGTACTTC; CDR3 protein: CASSLGAGQNQETQYF
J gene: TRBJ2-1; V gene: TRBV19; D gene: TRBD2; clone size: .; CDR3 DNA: TGTGCCAGTAGTATACTAGCGGGCAACAATGAGCAGTTCTTC; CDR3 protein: CASSILAGNNEQFF
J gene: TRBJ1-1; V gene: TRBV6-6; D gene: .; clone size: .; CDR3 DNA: TGTGCCAGCACCTCGTGGGGGCGGCCTGAAGCTTTCTTT; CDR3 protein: CASTSWGRPEAFF
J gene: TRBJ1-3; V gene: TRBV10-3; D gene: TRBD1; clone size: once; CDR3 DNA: TGTGCCATCAGTGGACAGGGAGGCACCATATATTTT; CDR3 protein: CAISGQGGTIYF
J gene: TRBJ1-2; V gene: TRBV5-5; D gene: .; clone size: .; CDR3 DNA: TGTGCCAGCCATTCGGGGGGGGCCTTCAACTATGGCTACACCTTC; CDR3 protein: CASHSGGAFNYGYTF
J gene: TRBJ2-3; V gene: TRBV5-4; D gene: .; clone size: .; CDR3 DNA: TGTGCCAGCAGCGCCTTGTGGGGGCTTGGCACAGATACGCAGTATTTT; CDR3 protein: CASSALWGLGTDTQYF
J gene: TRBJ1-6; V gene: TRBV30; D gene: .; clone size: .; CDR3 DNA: TGTGCCTGGAGTTATGGGAGCTCCTATAATTCACCCCTCCACTTT; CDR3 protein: CAWSYGSSYNSPLHF
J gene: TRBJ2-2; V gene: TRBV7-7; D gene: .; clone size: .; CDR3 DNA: TGTGCTAGCGGCGGGGTGGGGGAGCTGTTTTTT; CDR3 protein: CASGGVGELFF
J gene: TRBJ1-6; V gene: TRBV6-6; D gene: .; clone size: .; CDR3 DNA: TGTGCCAGCACCCGTGGCCGATCACCCCTCCACTTT; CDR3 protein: CASTRGRSPLHF
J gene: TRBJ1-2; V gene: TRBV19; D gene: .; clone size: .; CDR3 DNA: TGTGCCAGTAGTATACGATTCCAGGTGGGCGGCTACACCTTC; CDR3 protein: CASSIRFQVGGYTF
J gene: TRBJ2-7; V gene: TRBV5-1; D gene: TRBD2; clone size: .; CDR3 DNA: TGCGCCAGCAGCGGAGGACTAGCCTACGAGCAGTACTTC; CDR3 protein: CASSGGLAYEQYF
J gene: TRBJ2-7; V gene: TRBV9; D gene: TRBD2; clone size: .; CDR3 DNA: TGTGCCAGCAGCTTACTAGCGGGGGCCTACGAGCAGTACTTC; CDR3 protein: CASSLLAGAYEQYF
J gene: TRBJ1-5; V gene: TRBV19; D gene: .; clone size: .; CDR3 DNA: TGTGCCAGTAGTATAGATCTTAACAATCAGCCCCAGCATTTT; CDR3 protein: CASSIDLNNQPQHF
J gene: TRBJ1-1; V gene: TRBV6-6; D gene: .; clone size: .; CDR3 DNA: TGTGCCAGCAGCCAGAGGGGGGGTTCTAGTGTAACTGAAGCTTTCTTT; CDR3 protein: CASSQRGGSSVTEAFF
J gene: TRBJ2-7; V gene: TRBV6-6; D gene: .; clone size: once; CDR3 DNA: TGTGCCAGCAGTCCCGGGAACTACTACGAGCAGTACTTC; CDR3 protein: CASSPGNYYEQYF
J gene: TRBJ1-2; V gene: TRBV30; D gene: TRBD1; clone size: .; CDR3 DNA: TGTGCCTGGAGTGTAACAGGGGGCTCCTCTGGCTACACCTTC; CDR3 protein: CAWSVTGGSSGYTF
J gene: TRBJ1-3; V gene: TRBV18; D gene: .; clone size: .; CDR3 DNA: TGTGCCAGCTCACCAGTGTCGGAGTTGCCCAGCTCTGGAAACACCATATATTTT; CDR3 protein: CASSPVSELPSSGNTIYF
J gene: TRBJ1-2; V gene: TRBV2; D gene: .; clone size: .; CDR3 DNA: TGTGCCAGCAGTGAAGAGTACAGGGAGAATGGCTACACCTTC; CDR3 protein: CASSEEYRENGYTF
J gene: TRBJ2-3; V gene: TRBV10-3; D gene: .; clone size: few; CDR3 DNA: TGTGCCATCAGTGAAGGAGCGGGCTTCACAGATACGCAGTATTTT; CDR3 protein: CAISEGAGFTDTQYF
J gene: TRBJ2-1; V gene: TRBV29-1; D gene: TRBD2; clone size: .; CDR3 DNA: TGCAGCCTAAGGCGGGGGGACTTTCACAATGAGCAGTTCTTC; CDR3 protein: CSLRRGDFHNEQFF
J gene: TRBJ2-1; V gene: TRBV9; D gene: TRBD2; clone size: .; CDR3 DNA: TGTGCCAGCAGCGTAGGCTCTAGCGGCTACAATGAGCAGTTCTTC; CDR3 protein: CASSVGSSGYNEQFF
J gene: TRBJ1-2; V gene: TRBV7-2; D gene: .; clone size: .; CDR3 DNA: TGTGCCAGCAGCCCATTGACAGCTAACTATGGCTACACCTTC; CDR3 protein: CASSPLTANYGYTF
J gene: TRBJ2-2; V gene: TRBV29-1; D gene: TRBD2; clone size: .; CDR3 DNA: TGCAGCGTTCCCCGACTAGCGGGGGCCAACACCGGGGAGCTGTTTTTT; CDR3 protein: CSVPRLAGANTGELFF
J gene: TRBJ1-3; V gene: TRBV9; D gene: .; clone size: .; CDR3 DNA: TGTGCCAGCAGCGTGGAGGGAGTGCCAAACACCATATATTTT; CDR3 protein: CASSVEGVPNTIYF
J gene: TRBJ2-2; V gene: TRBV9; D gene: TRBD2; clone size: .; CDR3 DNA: TGTGCCAGCAGCGTAGATACGGGGGGGAACACCGGGGAGCTGTTTTTT; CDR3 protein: CASSVDTGGNTGELFF
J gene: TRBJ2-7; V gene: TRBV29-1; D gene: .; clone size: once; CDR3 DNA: TGCAGCGTTGAAGATCCGAGTGGCGAGCAGTACTTC; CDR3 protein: CSVEDPSGEQYF
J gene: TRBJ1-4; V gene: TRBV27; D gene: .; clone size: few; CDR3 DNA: TGTGCCAGCAGTTTAAGGGGCGAAAAACTGTTTTTT; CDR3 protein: CASSLRGEKLFF
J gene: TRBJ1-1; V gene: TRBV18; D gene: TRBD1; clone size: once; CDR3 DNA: TGTGCCAGCTCACCATCCCCGGACAGGAGGAACACTGAAGCTTTCTTT; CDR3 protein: CASSPSPDRRNTEAFF
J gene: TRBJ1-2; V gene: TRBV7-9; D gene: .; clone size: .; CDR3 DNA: TGTGCCAGCAGCCCCAAGGGGGGGGCTCCGACAGCTAACTATGGCTACACCTTC; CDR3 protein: CASSPKGGAPTANYGYTF
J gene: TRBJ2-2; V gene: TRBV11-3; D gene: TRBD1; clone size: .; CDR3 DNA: TGTGCCAGCAGCCCCCGGGGGACAGGGACCGGGGAGCTGTTTTTT; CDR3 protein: CASSPRGTGTGELFF
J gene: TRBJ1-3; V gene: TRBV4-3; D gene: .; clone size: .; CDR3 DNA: TGCGCCAGCAGCCAAGTATTGTTCGGTGCCACGAGCTCTGGAAACACCATATATTTT; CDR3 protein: CASSQVLFGATSSGNTIYF
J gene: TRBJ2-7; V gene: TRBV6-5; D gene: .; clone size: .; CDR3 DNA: TGTGCCAGCAGTTACCAACCTCAGGCGGAGCAGTACTTC; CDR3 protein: CASSYQPQAEQYF
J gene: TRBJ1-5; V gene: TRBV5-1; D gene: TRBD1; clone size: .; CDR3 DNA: TGCGCCAGCAGCATTGGGGCAGGGGGAAATCAGCCCCAGCATTTT; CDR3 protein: CASSIGAGGNQPQHF
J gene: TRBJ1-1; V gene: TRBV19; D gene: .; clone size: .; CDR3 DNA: TGTGCCAGTAGTCTAGTGGGAGGATACACTGAAGCTTTCTTT; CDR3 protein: CASSLVGGYTEAFF
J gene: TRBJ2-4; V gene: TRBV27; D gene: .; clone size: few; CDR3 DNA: TGTGCCAGCAGCCCCAGGGTAGTAAACATTCAGTACTTC; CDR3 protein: CASSPRVVNIQYF
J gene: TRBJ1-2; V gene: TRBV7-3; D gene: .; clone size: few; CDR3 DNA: TGTGCCAGCAGCTTAAGTGCGGCACCTAACTATGGCTACACCTTC; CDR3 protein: CASSLSAAPNYGYTF
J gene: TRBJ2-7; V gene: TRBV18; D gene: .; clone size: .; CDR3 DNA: TGTGCCAGCTCACCCCCTTCGGTGAGCTCCTACGAGCAGTACTTC; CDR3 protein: CASSPPSVSSYEQYF
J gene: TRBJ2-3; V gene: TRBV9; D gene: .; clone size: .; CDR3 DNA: TGTGCCAGCAGCGTAAGAGCGGCAGCAGATACGCAGTATTTT; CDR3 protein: CASSVRAAADTQYF
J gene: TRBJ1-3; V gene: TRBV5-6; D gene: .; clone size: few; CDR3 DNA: TGTGCCAGCAGCTTGGCAGGGTTTGGAAACACCATATATTTT; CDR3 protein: CASSLAGFGNTIYF